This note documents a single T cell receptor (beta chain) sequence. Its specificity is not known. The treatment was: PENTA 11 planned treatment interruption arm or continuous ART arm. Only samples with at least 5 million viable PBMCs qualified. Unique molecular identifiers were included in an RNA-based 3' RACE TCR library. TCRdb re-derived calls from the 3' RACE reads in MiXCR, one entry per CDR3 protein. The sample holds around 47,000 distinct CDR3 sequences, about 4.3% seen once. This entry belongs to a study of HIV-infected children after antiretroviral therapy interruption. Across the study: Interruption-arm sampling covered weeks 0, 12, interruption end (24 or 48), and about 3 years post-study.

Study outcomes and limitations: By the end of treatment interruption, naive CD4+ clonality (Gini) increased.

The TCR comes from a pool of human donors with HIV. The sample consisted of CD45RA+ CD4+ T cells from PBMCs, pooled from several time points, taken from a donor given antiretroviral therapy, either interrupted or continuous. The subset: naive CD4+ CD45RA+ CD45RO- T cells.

The CDR3 region has the DNA TGTGCCAGCAGTTTGGGGCAGGGGGCCTGGGAGACCCAGTACTTC. It encodes CASSLGQGAWETQYF. The V gene is TRBV28, the J gene TRBJ2-5; 8 bases agree with TRBD1. This CDR3 region has 15 residues. The ends lost 3 bases at V and 5 bases at J; junction bases unmatched: 8. The V gene's germline CDR1 is MDHEN and CDR2 SYDVKM.